Listed here are 31 T cell receptor beta chains from one sample, sequenced in a study of CD4 T cells in relation to SARS-CoV-2 and coronaviruses. Using immunoSEQ multiplex PCR, the repertoire was profiled, and TCRdb retains in-frame clones only, with some absent. This table holds approximately 21,000 clones, around 80% found once. No antigen is known for these receptors. Before the COVID-19 pandemic, during about 2011-2019, CD4+ T cells were taken from unexposed donors. The cells were cultured for 10 days before CD4+ T cells were isolated. The sample taken for sequencing was CD4+ T cells from PBMCs, cultured in vitro. The receptors were gathered from a human donor in good health.

The rearrangement links TRBV5-1 to TRBJ2-7; a weak D match, TRBD1 (5 bases). Germline loops: CDR1 SGHRS, CDR2 YFSETQ. V was trimmed by 3 bases and J by 6 bases, leaving 13 bases between them. This CDR3 is 13 amino acids long. The CDR3 here is CASSSGILLEQYF. CDR3 in DNA: TGCGCCAGCAGCTCAGGGATTCTTCTCGAGCAGTACTTC.

This chain joins TRBV5-1 and TRBJ2-1; 11 positions match TRBD2. V dropped 9 bases and J dropped 6; count of bases not matched to a gene: 11. CDR3 length equals 15 residues. CDR1 is SGHRS, CDR2 YFSETQ, per germline. CDR3 amino acids: CATNTTSGSFNEQFF. The CDR3, as DNA: TGCGCCACCAACACTACTAGCGGGAGTTTCAATGAGCAGTTCTTC.

This sequence joins TRBV24-1 and TRBJ1-2, with D perhaps matching TRBD1 (5 bases). The CDR3 is made up of 14 amino acids. The germline V and J ends were trimmed by 8 bases and 5 bases, with 17 bases remaining between them. CDR1 and CDR2 from the germline V gene are KGHDR and SFDVKD. This chain's CDR3 is CATNSGRGEYGYTF. In DNA, the CDR3 is TGTGCCACCAATTCGGGACGGGGAGAATATGGCTACACCTTC.

The chain carries TRBV5-5 and TRBJ1-5; a weak D match, TRBD1 (5 bases). The CDR3 loop spans 16 amino acids. V was pared by 4 bases and J by 1 base, with 15 bases between. CDR1 is SGHKS, CDR2 YYEKEE, per germline (reference sequence). The CDR3 sequence: CASSGGAGISNQPQHF. The DNA for the CDR3 is TGTGCCAGCAGCGGCGGCGCAGGGATCAGCAATCAGCCCCAGCATTTT.

The chain employs TRBV10-2 and TRBJ2-1; D may be TRBD1 or TRBD2 (5 bases each). Trimming removed 3 bases at V and 1 base at J, with 22 bases between. CDR3 length: 19 residues. Germline V gene lookup returns CDR1 WSHSY and CDR2 SAAADI. The CDR3: CASSEWGRTNDRSYNEQFF. CDR3 nucleotide sequence: TGCGCCAGCAGTGAATGGGGGAGAACGAATGATAGATCCTACAATGAGCAGTTCTTC.

The V and J genes are TRBV4-1 and TRBJ2-7; 7 bases align to TRBD2. This CDR3 has 16 amino acids. Trimming took 0 bases from V and 3 from J; bases not matched to a gene: 8. CDR1 and CDR2 from the germline V gene are MGHRA and YSYEKL. CDR3 sequence: CASSQEVRGRGYEQYF. The CDR3 DNA reads as TGCGCCAGCAGCCAAGAGGTTCGCGGGAGAGGCTACGAGCAGTACTTC.

V and J are TRBV25-1 and TRBJ2-5; 8 bases match TRBD2. The CDR3 covers 15 residues. V lost 4 bases, J lost 3 bases, and 7 bases stayed unmatched. From germline, CDR1 is MGHDK and CDR2 SYGVNS. The CDR3 nucleotides read TGTGCCAGCAGTGTAACCGGGAGGGGAAAAGAGACCCAGTACTTC. Protein product: CASSVTGRGKETQYF.

By proportion, this clone is large. V and J are TRBV6-5 and TRBJ1-1, with D maybe TRBD1 (5 bases). CDR1 and CDR2 from the germline V gene are MNHEY and SVGAGI. The ends were cut back, 10 bases at V and 0 bases at J, with 15 bases in the middle. The length of the CDR3 is 14 residues. Here the CDR3 reads CATSGREMNTEAFF. In DNA form, the CDR3 reads TGTGCCACCTCGGGACGGGAAATGAACACTGAAGCTTTCTTT.

The CDR3 region is CAWSDTEEAFF. DNA of the CDR3: TGTGCCTGGAGTGACACAGAAGAAGCTTTCTTT. V is TRBV30 and J is TRBJ1-1; no clear D gene. The germline CDR1 and CDR2 sequences are GTSNPN and SVGIG (reference sequence). V dropped 1 base and J dropped 8 bases, with 8 bases sitting between them. CDR3 length equals 11 residues.

This clone has more than one count but fewer than ten. The chain uses TRBV15 and TRBJ2-1; D might be TRBD2 (7 bases). This CDR3 spans 16 amino acids. V lost 5 bases and J lost 4, with 18 bases in between. Germline lookup yields CDR1 LNHNV and CDR2 YYDKDF (reference sequence). The CDR3 region has the DNA TGTGCCACCAGCCCCCGAGGGGGGGCTGGATACAATGAGCAGTTCTTC. Translating gives CATSPRGGAGYNEQFF.

The V gene is TRBV27, the J gene TRBJ2-5; no definite D call. V gave up 5 bases and J gave up 2 bases, with 12 bases separating them. The CDR3 sequence is 14 residues long. Germline V CDR1 and CDR2: MNHEY, SMNVEV (reference sequence). DNA for the CDR3: TGTGCCAGCAGTCGTGTGGGTAGGCAAGAGACCCAGTACTTC. Protein sequence: CASSRVGRQETQYF.

The J gene is TRBJ1-1, the V gene TRBV5-1, with D possibly TRBD1 on 5 matching bases. From germline, CDR1 is SGHRS and CDR2 YFSETQ. The CDR3 totals 14 residues. The V and J ends lost 1 base and 5 bases respectively, with 12 bases between them. This chain's CDR3 is CASSLQGSGTEAFF. The CDR3 bases are TGCGCCAGCAGCTTGCAGGGTTCGGGGACTGAAGCTTTCTTT.

This sequence joins TRBV18 and TRBJ2-2; D might be TRBD2 (5 bases). Trimming took 2 bases from V and 4 from J, leaving 11 bases between them. The CDR3 contains 15 residues. Germline lookup yields CDR1 KGHSH and CDR2 LQKENI. CDR3 nucleotides: TGTGCCAGCTCACCAATGACTGCGGGCACCGGGGAGCTGTTTTTT. Translating gives CASSPMTAGTGELFF.

This clone is termed medium-sized. J is TRBJ2-6 and V is TRBV25-1, with 7 bases fitting TRBD1. This CDR3 spans 16 amino acids. Looked up from germline, CDR1 is MGHDK and CDR2 is SYGVNS. With 4 bases clipped from V and 0 bases from J, the junction kept 3 bases outside the gene matches. DNA for the CDR3: TGTGCCAGCAGTGCCACAGGGGACTCTGGGGCCAACGTCCTGACTTTC. This translates into CASSATGDSGANVLTF. The whole variable domain, remainder taken from reference TRBV25-1 and TRBJ2-6, is EADIYQTPRYLVIGTGKKITLECSQTMGHDKMYWYQQDPGMELHLIHYSYGVNSTEKGDLSSESTVSRIRTEHFPLTLESARPSHTSQYLCASSATGDSGANVLTFGAGSRLTVL.

The V and J genes are TRBV2 and TRBJ1-1, with a tentative D call TRBD1 (6 bases). Trimming stripped 4 bases from V and 4 bases from J, with 13 bases between. This CDR3 has 14 amino acids. Germline V gene lookup returns CDR1 SNHLY and CDR2 FYNNEI. The CDR3 bases are TGTGCCAGCAGTGCTTTTCAGGGGTCCACTGAAGCTTTCTTT. Its protein is CASSAFQGSTEAFF.

This clone has only a few counts. The V and J genes are TRBV7-9 and TRBJ1-1; a possible D gene is TRBD1 (5 bases). Trimming stripped 5 bases from V and 6 bases from J, with 13 bases between. The CDR3 is 13 amino acids. Germline V lookup: CDR1 SEHNR, CDR2 FQNEAQ (reference sequence). CDR3 bases: TGTGCCAGCAGCCTCAGTGGGACCCCTGAAGCTTTCTTT. Its protein product is CASSLSGTPEAFF.

The chain couples TRBV7-3 to TRBJ1-1; D is ambiguous. The CDR3 covers 13 residues. Germline-derived CDR1 and CDR2 are SGHTA and FQGTGA. Between the trimmed V and J ends, which lost 1 base and 1 base, there was a span of 4 bases. CDR3 nucleotides: TGTGCCAGCAGCTTAAACCGGAACACTGAAGCTTTCTTT. It yields the protein CASSLNRNTEAFF.

This clone was counted between two and nine times. This rearrangement joins TRBV20-1 to TRBJ1-1; a possible D gene is TRBD1 (6 bases). The CDR3 is made up of 9 amino acids. V lost 4 bases and J lost 10, with 7 bases in between. CDR1 and CDR2 (germline): DFQATT, SNEGSKA (reference sequence). The CDR3 nucleotides read TGCAGTGCTAACAGGGCAGCTTTCTTT. Its protein product is CSANRAAFF.

The rearrangement joins TRBV10-2 to TRBJ2-5; 9 positions match TRBD2. Germline assignment: CDR1 WSHSY and CDR2 SAAADI. J lost 5 bases, V lost 8 bases, and 15 bases had no gene match. The CDR3 extends over 16 amino acids. Written as DNA, the CDR3 is TGCGCCAGCTCGTTTGGCGGGGGGGGACGGGGGGAGACCCAGTACTTC. Amino acid sequence: CASSFGGGGRGETQYF.

V gene TRBV27 combines with J gene TRBJ2-4; 11 bases align to TRBD2. Germline V gives CDR1 MNHEY, CDR2 SMNVEV (reference sequence). Germline trimming cut 3 bases from V and 2 bases from J; bases unmatched to any gene: 6. The CDR3 runs to 17 residues. CDR3 protein: CASSFIAGGPSKNIQYF. CDR3 nucleotides: TGTGCCAGCAGTTTTATAGCGGGAGGGCCTTCCAAAAACATTCAGTACTTC.

For the CDR3, the DNA is TGTGCCAGCAGTGAACAGGCCACGGGCACCGGGGAGCTGTTTTTT. The encoded protein is CASSEQATGTGELFF. The chain couples TRBV6-1 to TRBJ2-2, with D unclear. V dropped 2 bases and J dropped 4 bases, with 11 bases sitting between them. Germline V gene lookup returns CDR1 MNHNS and CDR2 SASEGT. The CDR3 has 15 residues.

The chain employs TRBV10-3 and TRBJ2-7, with TRBD2 matching over 10 bases. The germline V gene has CDR1 ENHRY and CDR2 SYGVKD. There are 15 residues in the CDR3. V gave up 7 bases and J gave up 2 bases; unmatched junction bases: 8. CDR3 bases: TGTGCCATCATGGGTGTAGCGGGAGGCACCTACGAGCAGTACTTC. This gives the protein CAIMGVAGGTYEQYF.

The chain couples TRBV12-3 or TRBV12-4 to TRBJ2-7; 8 nucleotides align to TRBD1. The CDR3 is 12 amino acids. With 5 bases clipped from V and 5 bases from J, the junction kept 2 bases outside the gene matches. The CDR3 coding sequence is TGTGCCAGCAGTCCACAGGGGGACGAGCAGTACTTC. Its protein is CASSPQGDEQYF.

The chain couples TRBV3-1 (or the pseudogene TRBV3-2) to TRBJ2-7, with 12 bases matching TRBD1. Germline-derived CDR1 and CDR2 are LGHDT and YNNKEL (reference sequence). There are 16 residues in the CDR3. The junction had 9 bases not matched to a gene; V was cut back by 6 bases and J by 3 bases. The CDR3 protein is CASRGDRGPGDYEQYF. The DNA of the CDR3 is TGTGCCAGCAGAGGGGACAGGGGGCCGGGGGACTACGAGCAGTACTTC.

This clone was seen only once. The chain joins TRBV9 to TRBJ2-7; 7 bases align to TRBD2. Germline CDR1 is SGDLS and CDR2 is YYNGEE. This CDR3 has 18 amino acids. The V gene end was trimmed by 0 bases and the J gene end by 3 bases; junction bases not matched to a gene: 15. The CDR3 loop is CASSVGQFGVGGYYEQYF. As DNA, the CDR3 is TGTGCCAGCAGCGTAGGACAGTTCGGGGTCGGGGGGTACTACGAGCAGTACTTC.

The chain employs TRBV6-1 and TRBJ1-4; D is unclear. The V and J ends lost 3 bases and 0 bases respectively, with 8 bases between them. Germline CDR1 and CDR2: MNHNS and SASEGT. This CDR3 has 15 amino acids. CDR3 protein: CASSDGAATNEKLFF. CDR3 DNA: TGTGCCAGCAGTGACGGAGCGGCAACTAATGAAAAACTGTTTTTT.

A word on this clone: At the DNA level, this CDR3 is encoded by other sequences in the same sample as well. The V and J genes are TRBV5-1 and TRBJ2-3; D possibly matches TRBD1 or TRBD2 (5 bases each). The length of the CDR3 is 15 residues. V gave up 0 bases and J gave up 1 base, with 9 bases separating them. Germline V lookup: CDR1 SGHRS, CDR2 YFSETQ. In DNA, the CDR3 is TGCGCCAGCAGCTTGGAGGGACGACGCACAGATACGCAGTATTTT. Protein product: CASSLEGRRTDTQYF.

This clone was seen a few times. The chain is built from TRBV19 and TRBJ1-5; 7 bases are a match to TRBD1. In germline, CDR1 is LNHDA, CDR2 SQIVND (reference sequence). The trim removed 5 bases at V and 6 bases at J, leaving 10 bases unmatched. The CDR3 is 15 residues long. CDR3 residues: CASSSSFRGTQPQHF. Written as DNA, the CDR3 is TGTGCCAGTAGTTCAAGCTTCAGGGGGACTCAGCCCCAGCATTTT.

This clone appeared a few times. V is TRBV18 and J is TRBJ1-3; 7 bases match TRBD1. Per germline, CDR1 KGHSH and CDR2 LQKENI. The CDR3 loop spans 15 amino acids. The ends lost 3 bases at V and 0 bases at J; junction bases unmatched: 2. CDR3 region: CASSPGQISGNTIYF. The CDR3 DNA sequence: TGTGCCAGCTCACCGGGACAGATCTCTGGAAACACCATATATTTT.

This clone has only a few counts. The chain links TRBV6-1 to TRBJ2-1; D might be TRBD2 (5 bases). The CDR3 covers 16 residues. Trimming removed 0 bases from V and 2 bases from J, with 11 bases in between. Germline V gives CDR1 MNHNS, CDR2 SASEGT. The CDR3 reads CASSEAPAVPYNEQFF. The CDR3 coding sequence is TGTGCCAGCAGTGAAGCGCCAGCGGTCCCCTACAATGAGCAGTTCTTC.

This sequence joins TRBV2 and TRBJ1-2; TRBD1 is a possible D gene (6 bases). Germline CDR1 SNHLY, CDR2 FYNNEI. The V gene lost 2 bases and the J gene lost 8 bases, with 9 bases spanning the gap. The CDR3 is made up of 12 amino acids. This CDR3 is CASSEQGYGYTF. CDR3 DNA: TGTGCCAGCAGTGAACAGGGGTACGGCTACACCTTC.